These T cell receptor beta chains were read from a single sample in a study of cytomegalovirus exposure and HLA in healthy donors. The repertoire was sequenced with immunoSEQ multiplex PCR; TCRdb's copy has only in-frame clones and lacks some. The repertoire holds over 200,000 clones, about 89% seen once, with approximately 1% in the top ten. The sequenced sample was PBMCs. These receptors originate from a woman younger than 30 in good health and CMV-seronegative. Each CDR3 is given with its conserved first and last residue. Each record gives: CDR3 DNA, CDR3 protein, D gene, J gene, clone size, V gene. A D gene is named only where the DNA matches it firmly. Size is stated for part of the rows, as once, few or many counts, or as a class when the clone is expanded.

TGTGCCAGCAGCTTGGGACAGACAGCCTCCTACGAGCAGTACTTC CASSLGQTASYEQYF . TRBJ2-7 . TRBV5-4
TGTGCCAGCTCACCACTAGGGACTAGCGGGGACACAGATACGCAGTATTTT CASSPLGTSGDTDTQYF TRBD2 TRBJ2-3 . TRBV18
TGTGCCAGCAGTTCCTCCTCCGGGGATTCTAGCACAGATACGCAGTATTTT CASSSSSGDSSTDTQYF . TRBJ2-3 . TRBV27
TGTGCCAGCTCACCAGGACAGGGCTCGAACACTGAAGCTTTCTTT CASSPGQGSNTEAFF TRBD1 TRBJ1-1 . TRBV18
TGTGCTAGCAGCTTGTTAGGTGGCAGGGCTTTGGGAAACACCATATATTTT CASSLLGGRALGNTIYF . TRBJ1-3 . TRBV5-6
TGTGCCAGCAGCTTTACCGGGACAGACACTGAAGCTTTCTTT CASSFTGTDTEAFF TRBD1 TRBJ1-1 . TRBV7-3
TGTGCCACCAGCAGAGATAGGGGGTACGAGCAGTACTTC CATSRDRGYEQYF . TRBJ2-7 . TRBV15
TGTGCCAGCTCACCTCGGACAGGGGGCGGGTACAATGAGCAGTTCTTC CASSPRTGGGYNEQFF TRBD1 TRBJ2-1 . TRBV18
TGCGCCAGCAGCCCCAAGGGACAGTCGGGCTATGGCTACACCTTC CASSPKGQSGYGYTF TRBD1 TRBJ1-2 . TRBV4-1
TGTGCCACCTCTTTTGGGAGAGACAGGGCGGACTATGGCTACACCTTC CATSFGRDRADYGYTF TRBD1 TRBJ1-2 . TRBV5-4
TGTGCCAGCAGTTTTTTTGGACAGGGGTATAATTCACCCCTCCACTTT CASSFFGQGYNSPLHF TRBD1 TRBJ1-6 . TRBV27
TGTGCCAGCAGTCCCCCAGGGTACACTGAAGCTTTCTTT CASSPPGYTEAFF . TRBJ1-1 . TRBV6-5
TGCGCCAGCAGACCGGCCGGGACAGGTGCCTACGAGCAGTACTTC CASRPAGTGAYEQYF TRBD1 TRBJ2-7 . TRBV5-1
TGCGCCAGCAGCCAAACTGAGCGGGGCACCGGGGAGCTGTTTTTT CASSQTERGTGELFF TRBD2 TRBJ2-2 few TRBV5-1
TGTGCCAGCAGTGACACGGGGACAGGGCTAGATAATTCACCCCTCCACTTT CASSDTGTGLDNSPLHF TRBD1 TRBJ1-6 . TRBV6-4
TGTGCCAGCAGCCCCGGACAGGGGGCCCCTACACGGACTGAAGCTTTCTTT CASSPGQGAPTRTEAFF TRBD1 TRBJ1-1 . TRBV7-3
TGTGCCAGCAGCCGACGACTAGCGGGGAACACCGGGGAGCTGTTTTTT CASSRRLAGNTGELFF TRBD2 TRBJ2-2 . TRBV7-9
TGTGCCAGCAGCTACGTTCGACAGGGGGCGACCGGGGAGCTGTTTTTT CASSYVRQGATGELFF TRBD1 TRBJ2-2 once TRBV9
TGTGCCAGCAGCCCGGGGGGGAACACTGAAGCTTTCTTT CASSPGGNTEAFF . TRBJ1-1 . TRBV7-2
TGTGCCAGCAGCGTAGCTGTTAGCGGCTACAATGAGCAGTTCTTC CASSVAVSGYNEQFF . TRBJ2-1 once TRBV9
TGTGCCAGCAGCATTCTAGGAGGACTATCCAATGAGCAGTTCTTC CASSILGGLSNEQFF . TRBJ2-1 . TRBV7-3
TGTGCCAGCAGCCAAGGTCTAGCGGAAACCTACAATGAGCAGTTCTTC CASSQGLAETYNEQFF TRBD2 TRBJ2-1 . TRBV4-2
TGCGCCAGCAGCGCATCGAGTACTGGGGCCAACGTCCTGACTTTC CASSASSTGANVLTF . TRBJ2-6 . TRBV10-1